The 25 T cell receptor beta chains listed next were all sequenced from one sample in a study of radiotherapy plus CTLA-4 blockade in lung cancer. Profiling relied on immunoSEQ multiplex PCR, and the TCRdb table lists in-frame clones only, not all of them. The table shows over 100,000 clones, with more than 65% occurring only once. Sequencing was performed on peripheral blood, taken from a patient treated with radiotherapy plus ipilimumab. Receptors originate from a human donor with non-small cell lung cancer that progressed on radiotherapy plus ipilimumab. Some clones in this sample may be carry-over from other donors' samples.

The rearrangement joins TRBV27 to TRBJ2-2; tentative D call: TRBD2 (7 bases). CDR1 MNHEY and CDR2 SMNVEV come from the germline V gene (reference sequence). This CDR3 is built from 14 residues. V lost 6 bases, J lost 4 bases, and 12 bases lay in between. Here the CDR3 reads CASSLGGATGELFF. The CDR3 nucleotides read TGTGCCAGCAGCCTGGGGGGGGCCACCGGGGAGCTGTTTTTT.

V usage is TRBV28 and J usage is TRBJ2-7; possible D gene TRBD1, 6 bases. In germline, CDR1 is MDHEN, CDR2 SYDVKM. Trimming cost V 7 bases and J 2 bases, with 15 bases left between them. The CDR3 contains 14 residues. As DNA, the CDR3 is TGTGCCAGCAACCAACCCCGGGACACCTACGAGCAGTACTTC. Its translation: CASNQPRDTYEQYF. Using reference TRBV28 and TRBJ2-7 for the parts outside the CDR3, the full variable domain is DVKVTQSSRYLVKRTGEKVFLECVQDMDHENMFWYRQDPGLGLRLIYFSYDVKMKEKGDIPEGYSVSREKKERFSLILESASTNQTSMYLCASNQPRDTYEQYFGPGTRLTVT.

The CDR3 coding sequence is TGTGCCAGCAGGTCGGGGTTTTCTGGGGCCAACGTCCTGACTTTC. Amino acid sequence: CASRSGFSGANVLTF. The chain employs TRBV28 and TRBJ2-6, with TRBD2 as a possible D gene (5 bases). V shed 6 bases and J shed 1 base, with 10 bases lying between them. The CDR3 has 15 residues. In germline, CDR1 is MDHEN, CDR2 SYDVKM.

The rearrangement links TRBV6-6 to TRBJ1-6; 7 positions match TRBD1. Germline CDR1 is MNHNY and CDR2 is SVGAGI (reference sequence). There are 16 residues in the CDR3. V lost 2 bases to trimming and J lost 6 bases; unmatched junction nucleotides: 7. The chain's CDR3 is CASSYRGTAINSPLHF. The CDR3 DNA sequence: TGTGCCAGCAGTTACAGAGGGACAGCGATTAATTCACCCCTCCACTTT.

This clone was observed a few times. The CDR3 nucleotides are TGCGCCAGCAGCTTGGGGGACAGCTCCTTCCAAGAGACCCAGTACTTC. Its translation: CASSLGDSSFQETQYF. The V call is TRBV5-1, the J call TRBJ2-5, with TRBD1 identical over 7 bases. In germline, CDR1 is SGHRS, CDR2 YFSETQ. With 0 bases clipped from V and 1 base from J, the junction kept 6 bases outside the gene matches. The CDR3 runs 16 residues.

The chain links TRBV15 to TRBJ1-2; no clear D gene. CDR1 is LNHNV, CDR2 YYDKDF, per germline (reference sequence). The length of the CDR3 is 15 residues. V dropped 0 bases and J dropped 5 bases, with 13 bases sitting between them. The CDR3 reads CATSRDTKSGYGYTF. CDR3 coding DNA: TGTGCCACCAGCAGAGATACGAAAAGTGGGTATGGCTACACCTTC.

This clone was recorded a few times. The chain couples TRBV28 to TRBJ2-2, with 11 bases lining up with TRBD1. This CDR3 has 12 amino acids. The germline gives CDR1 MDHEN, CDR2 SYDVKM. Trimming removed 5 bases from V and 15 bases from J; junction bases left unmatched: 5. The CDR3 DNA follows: TGTGCCAGCAGTCCCCGGGACAGGGGGGTGTTTTTT. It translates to CASSPRDRGVFF.

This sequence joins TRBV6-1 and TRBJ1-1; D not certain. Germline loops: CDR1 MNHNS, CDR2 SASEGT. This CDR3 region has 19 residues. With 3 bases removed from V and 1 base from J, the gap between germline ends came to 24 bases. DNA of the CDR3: TGTGCCAGCAGTGACATTGGGGTTTTCCCAACTAATCGGAACACTGAAGCTTTCTTT. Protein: CASSDIGVFPTNRNTEAFF.

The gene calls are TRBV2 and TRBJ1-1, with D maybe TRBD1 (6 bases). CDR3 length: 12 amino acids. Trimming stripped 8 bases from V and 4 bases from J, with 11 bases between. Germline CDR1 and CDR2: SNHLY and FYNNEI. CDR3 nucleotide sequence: TGTGCCAGCGGGAGGGGGATCACTGAAGCTTTCTTT. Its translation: CASGRGITEAFF.

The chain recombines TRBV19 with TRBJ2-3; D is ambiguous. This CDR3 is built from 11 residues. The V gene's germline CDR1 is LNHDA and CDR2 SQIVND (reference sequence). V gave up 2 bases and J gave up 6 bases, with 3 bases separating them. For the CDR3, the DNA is TGTGCCAGTAGTATATCTGATACGCAGTATTTT. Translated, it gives CASSISDTQYF.

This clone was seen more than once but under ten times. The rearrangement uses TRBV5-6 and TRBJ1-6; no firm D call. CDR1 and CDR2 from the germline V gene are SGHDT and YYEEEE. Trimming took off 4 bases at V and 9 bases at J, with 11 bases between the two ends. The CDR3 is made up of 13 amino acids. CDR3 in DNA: TGTGCCAGCAGCCTCGAGGGCGGTTCACCCCTCCACTTT. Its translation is CASSLEGGSPLHF.

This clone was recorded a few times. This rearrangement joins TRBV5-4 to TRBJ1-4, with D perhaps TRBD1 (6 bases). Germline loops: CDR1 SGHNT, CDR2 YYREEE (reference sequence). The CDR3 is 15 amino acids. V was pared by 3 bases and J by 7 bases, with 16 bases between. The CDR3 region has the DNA TGTGCCAGCAGCTCGGGGGCTCCGGCAAGTGAAAAACTGTTTTTT. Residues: CASSSGAPASEKLFF.

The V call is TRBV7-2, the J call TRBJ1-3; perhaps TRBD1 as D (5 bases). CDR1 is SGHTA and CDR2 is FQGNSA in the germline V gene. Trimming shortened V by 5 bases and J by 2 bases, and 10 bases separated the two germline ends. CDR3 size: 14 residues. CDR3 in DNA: TGTGCCAGCAGCCAAACCAGGGCTGGAAACACCATATATTTT. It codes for CASSQTRAGNTIYF.

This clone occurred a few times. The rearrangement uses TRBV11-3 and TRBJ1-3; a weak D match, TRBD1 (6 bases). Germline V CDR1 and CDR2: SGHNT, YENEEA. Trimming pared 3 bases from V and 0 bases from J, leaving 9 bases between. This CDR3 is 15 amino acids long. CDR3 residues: CASSFQTGSGNTIYF. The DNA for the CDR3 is TGTGCCAGCAGCTTCCAGACAGGCTCTGGAAACACCATATATTTT.

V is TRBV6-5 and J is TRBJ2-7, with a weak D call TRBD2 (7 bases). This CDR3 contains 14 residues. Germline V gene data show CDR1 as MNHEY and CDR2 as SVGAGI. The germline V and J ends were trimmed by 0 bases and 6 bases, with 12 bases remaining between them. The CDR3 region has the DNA TGTGCCAGCAGTTACTCGCGGGGGCTGGGCGAGCAGTACTTC. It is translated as CASSYSRGLGEQYF.

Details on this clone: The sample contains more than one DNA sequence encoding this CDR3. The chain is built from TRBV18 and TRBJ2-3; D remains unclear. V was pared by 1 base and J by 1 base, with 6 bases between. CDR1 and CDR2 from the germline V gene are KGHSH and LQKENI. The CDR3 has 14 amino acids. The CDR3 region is CASSPRSGTDTQYF. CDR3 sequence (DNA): TGTGCCAGCTCACCACGTTCTGGCACAGATACGCAGTATTTT.

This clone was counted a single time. The CDR3 protein is CASSLEVTDTQYF. CDR3 nucleotides: TGTGCCAGCAGCTTAGAGGTCACAGATACGCAGTATTTT. The V gene is TRBV7-2, the J gene TRBJ2-3; D unclear. CDR1 is SGHTA, CDR2 FQGNSA, per germline. The CDR3 covers 13 residues. V lost 1 base and J lost 2, with 4 bases in between.

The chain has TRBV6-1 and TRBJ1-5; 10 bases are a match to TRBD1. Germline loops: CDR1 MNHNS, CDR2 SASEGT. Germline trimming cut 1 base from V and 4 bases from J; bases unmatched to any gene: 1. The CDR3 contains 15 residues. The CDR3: CASSEGQGANQPQHF. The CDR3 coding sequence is TGTGCCAGCAGTGAAGGACAGGGGGCAAATCAGCCCCAGCATTTT.

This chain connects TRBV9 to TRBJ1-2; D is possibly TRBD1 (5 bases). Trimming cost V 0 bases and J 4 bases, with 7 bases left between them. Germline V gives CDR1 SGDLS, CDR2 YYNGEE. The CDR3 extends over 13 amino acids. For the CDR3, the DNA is TGTGCCAGCAGCGTAGACGGGACCTATGGCTACACCTTC. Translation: CASSVDGTYGYTF.

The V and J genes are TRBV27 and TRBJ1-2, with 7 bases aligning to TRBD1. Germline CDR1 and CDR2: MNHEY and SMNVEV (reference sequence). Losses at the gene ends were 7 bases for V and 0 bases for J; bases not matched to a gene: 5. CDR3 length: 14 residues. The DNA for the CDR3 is TGTGCCAGCAAGGACAGGATAGCTAACTATGGCTACACCTTC. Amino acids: CASKDRIANYGYTF.

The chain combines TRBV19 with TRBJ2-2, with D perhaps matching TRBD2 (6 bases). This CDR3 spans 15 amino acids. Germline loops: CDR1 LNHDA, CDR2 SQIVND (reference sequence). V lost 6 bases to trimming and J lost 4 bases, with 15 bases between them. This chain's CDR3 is CASRDYPTSTGELFF. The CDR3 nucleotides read TGTGCCAGTAGGGACTACCCAACCTCCACCGGGGAGCTGTTTTTT. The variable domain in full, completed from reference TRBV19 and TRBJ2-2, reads DGGITQSPKYLFRKEGQNVTLSCEQNLNHDAMYWYRQDPGQGLRLIYYSQIVNDFQKGDIAEGYSVSREKKESFPLTVTSAQKNPTAFYLCASRDYPTSTGELFFGEGSRLTVL.

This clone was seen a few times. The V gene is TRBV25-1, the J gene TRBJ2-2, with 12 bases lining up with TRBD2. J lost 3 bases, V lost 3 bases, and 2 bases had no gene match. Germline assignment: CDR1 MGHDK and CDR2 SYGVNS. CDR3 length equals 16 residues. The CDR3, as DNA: TGTGCCAGCAGTGATCTAGCGGGGGGGTACACCGGGGAGCTGTTTTTT. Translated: CASSDLAGGYTGELFF.

The CDR3 DNA reads TGTGCCAGCAGTTTCCGGGACAGGTCCTCCTACGAGCAGTACTTC. It translates to CASSFRDRSSYEQYF. The chain is built from TRBV6-1 and TRBJ2-7, with 8 bases aligning to TRBD1. The J segment lost 0 bases and the V segment lost 5 bases, leaving 6 bases of the junction unmatched. The CDR3 is 15 amino acids. Per the germline V gene, CDR1 is MNHNS and CDR2 is SASEGT.

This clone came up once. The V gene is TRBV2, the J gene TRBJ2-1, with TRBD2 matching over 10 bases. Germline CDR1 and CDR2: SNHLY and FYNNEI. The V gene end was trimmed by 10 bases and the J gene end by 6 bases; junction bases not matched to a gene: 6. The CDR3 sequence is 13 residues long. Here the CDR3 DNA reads TGTGCCAAGCCGGGACTAGCGACCAATGAGCAGTTCTTC. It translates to CAKPGLATNEQFF.

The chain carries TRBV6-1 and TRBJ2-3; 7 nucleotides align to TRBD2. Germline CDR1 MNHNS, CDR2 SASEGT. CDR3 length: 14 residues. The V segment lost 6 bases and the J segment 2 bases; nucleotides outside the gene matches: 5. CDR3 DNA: TGTGCCAGCAGCGGACTAGAGCCCACAGATACGCAGTATTTT. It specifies CASSGLEPTDTQYF.